One and the same sample provided the 15 T cell receptor beta chains below, sequenced in a study of T cells in Graves' hyperthyroidism and ophthalmopathy. Amplification of TCR beta CDR3 regions used RNA as the template. First-round RT-PCR targeting the TCR CDR3 was performed with the HTBI primer set. Each CDR3 protein gets one entry after TCRdb re-called the multiplex PCR reads with MiXCR. The sample lists more than 300,000 distinct CDR3 sequences; roughly 17% were seen once. Sequenced material: blood. Receptors were obtained from a woman aged 25 to 39 with Graves' hyperthyroidism that later progressed to Graves' ophthalmopathy.

This clonotype has at least ten counts. The chain uses TRBV12-3 or TRBV12-4 and TRBJ2-7; D remains ambiguous. V lost 1 base, J lost 5 bases, and 9 bases lay in between. The CDR3 length is 13 residues. CDR3 sequence reads: CASSLEILHEQYF. The CDR3 DNA reads as TGTGCCAGCAGTTTAGAGATTTTGCACGAGCAGTACTTC.

This clonotype has a handful of counts. The V and J genes are TRBV4-2 and TRBJ2-4; D is possibly TRBD2 (5 bases). Germline CDR1 is LGHNA and CDR2 is YNFKEQ. CDR3 length: 18 amino acids. Between the trimmed V and J ends, which lost 0 bases and 2 bases, there was a span of 17 bases. The CDR3 here is CASSQEGGRVGPKNIQYF. Here the CDR3 DNA reads TGTGCCAGCAGCCAAGAAGGAGGAAGGGTCGGACCCAAAAACATTCAGTACTTC.

This clonotype has a handful of counts. The V and J genes are TRBV7-9 and TRBJ1-3; D remains ambiguous. From germline, CDR1 is SEHNR and CDR2 FQNEAQ (reference sequence). Trimming shortened V by 5 bases and J by 8 bases, and 7 bases separated the two germline ends. The CDR3 runs to 11 residues. The CDR3 reads CASSGSDTIYF. CDR3 DNA: TGTGCCAGCAGCGGTAGTGACACCATATATTTT.

In its sample, this clonotype was seen a few times. V is TRBV4-1 and J is TRBJ2-2; D remains unclear. Per germline, CDR1 MGHRA and CDR2 YSYEKL. The CDR3 contains 14 residues. The V gene lost 1 base and the J gene lost 5 bases, with 8 bases spanning the gap. CDR3 in DNA: TGCGCCAGCAGCCAAGGAAAGTGGACCGGGGAGCTGTTTTTT. This encodes CASSQGKWTGELFF.

This clonotype was detected ten times or more. The chain combines TRBV29-1 with TRBJ1-2; D is ambiguous. The CDR3 runs 12 residues. Germline lookup yields CDR1 SQVTM and CDR2 ANQGSEA. V was shortened by 4 bases and J by 4 bases, with 10 bases between the two germline ends. The CDR3 sequence is CSVVTGTYGYTF. CDR3 DNA: TGCAGCGTTGTTACTGGTACCTATGGCTACACCTTC.

As concerns this clonotype: Possible read error: a much larger clone is one base away. The chain carries TRBV6-4 and TRBJ2-2; D not resolved. Germline CDR1 reads MRHNA; CDR2 reads SNTAGT. Deletions cut 3 bases from V and 6 bases from J, with 11 bases between. This CDR3 is built from 14 residues. The CDR3 sequence is CASSETPFAGELFF. The CDR3 DNA is TGTGCCAGCAGTGAAACCCCATTCGCCGGGGAGCTGTTTTTT.

V usage is TRBV5-1 and J usage is TRBJ2-7; 16 nucleotides agree with TRBD2. The CDR3 totals 17 residues. Trimming at V came to 4 bases and at J to 5 bases, leaving 9 bases not matched to a gene. The germline gives CDR1 SGHRS, CDR2 YFSETQ. CDR3 nucleotide sequence: TGCGCCAGCAGCCCGGGACTAGCGGGAGGGGGCCCGCACGAGCAGTACTTC. Translation: CASSPGLAGGGPHEQYF.

In the case of this clonotype: Possible read error: a much larger clone is one base away. The rearrangement uses TRBV7-2 and TRBJ2-1; TRBD2 agrees at 10 bases. CDR1 and CDR2 (germline): SGHTA, FQGNSA. This CDR3 comprises 17 residues. With 5 bases clipped from V and 0 bases from J, the junction kept 7 bases outside the gene matches. CDR3 loop: CTSSPRLAGASYNEQFF. For the CDR3, the DNA is TGTACCAGCAGCCCGCGGCTAGCGGGAGCCTCCTACAATGAGCAGTTCTTC.

Many counts were recorded for this clonotype. The chain employs TRBV5-8 and TRBJ1-6; TRBD1 might be the D (5 bases). The V and J ends lost 5 bases and 9 bases respectively, with 12 bases between them. Germline-derived CDR1 and CDR2 are SGHTS and YDEGEE. The CDR3 spans 13 residues. CDR3 sequence: CASRPARVSPLHF. The CDR3 DNA reads as TGTGCCAGCAGACCCGCCAGGGTTTCACCCCTCCACTTT.

This clonotype was detected ten times or more. The J gene is TRBJ2-3, the V gene TRBV12-3 or TRBV12-4; 7 nucleotides agree with TRBD1. The CDR3 totals 14 residues. The trim removed 4 bases at V and 6 bases at J, leaving 7 bases unmatched. CDR3 sequence: CASSWGTVTDTQYF. CDR3 DNA sequence: TGTGCCAGCAGTTGGGGGACAGTGACGGATACGCAGTATTTT.

The gene calls are TRBV9 and TRBJ2-5; 8 positions match TRBD2. V was pared by 3 bases and J by 4 bases, with 17 bases of the junction left unmatched. Looked up from germline, CDR1 is SGDLS and CDR2 is YYNGEE. The CDR3 sequence is 18 residues long. DNA of the CDR3: TGTGCCAGCAGCGGGGGTACTAGCGGCAGTGGGTACGGAGAGACCCAGTACTTC. It encodes CASSGGTSGSGYGETQYF.

This chain links TRBV11-2 with TRBJ2-7; a possible D gene is TRBD2 (5 bases). V was clipped by 5 bases and J by 7 bases, with 15 bases between them. The CDR3 is made up of 13 amino acids. CDR1 and CDR2 (germline): SGHAT, FQNNGV. The CDR3 reads CASSQLEVGEQYF. In nucleotides, the CDR3 is TGTGCCAGCAGCCAGTTGGAGGTGGGGGAGCAGTACTTC.

This sequence joins TRBV5-1 and TRBJ1-4, with D unresolved. Germline lookup yields CDR1 SGHRS and CDR2 YFSETQ. The CDR3 is 17 residues long. V lost 0 bases to trimming and J lost 8 bases, with 20 bases between them. The CDR3 spells CASSLGISSGQKEKLFF. The CDR3 nucleotides are TGCGCCAGCAGCTTGGGTATCAGTTCAGGTCAGAAGGAAAAACTGTTTTTT.

This clonotype was detected ten times or more. J is TRBJ2-7 and V is TRBV9; 7 nucleotides line up with TRBD1. This CDR3 spans 15 amino acids. The V gene's germline CDR1 is SGDLS and CDR2 YYNGEE. The junction had 5 bases not matched to a gene; V was cut back by 0 bases and J by 2 bases. The CDR3 spells CASSVGTGGTYEQYF. CDR3 bases: TGTGCCAGCAGCGTAGGGACAGGCGGAACCTACGAGCAGTACTTC. Combining the CDR3 with reference TRBV9 and TRBJ2-7 gives the whole variable domain DSGVTQTPKHLITATGQRVTLRCSPRSGDLSVYWYQQSLDQGLQFLIQYYNGEERAKGNILERFSAQQFPDLHSELNLSSLELGDSALYFCASSVGTGGTYEQYFGPGTRLTVT.

This clonotype has ten or more counts. This chain uses TRBV7-8 with TRBJ1-4; D gene uncertain. CDR1 and CDR2 (germline): SGHVS, FQNEAQ. Trimming removed 5 bases from V and 4 bases from J, with 11 bases in between. This CDR3 comprises 14 residues. This CDR3 is CASSGGNINEKLFF. For the CDR3, the DNA is TGTGCCAGCAGCGGAGGGAACATTAATGAAAAACTGTTTTTT.